The 27 T cell receptor beta chains presented below share a single source sample, sequenced in a study of T-cell memory formation after mild COVID-19. TCRdb re-called the 5' RACE reads with MiXCR, one entry per CDR3 protein. Among about 400,000 distinct CDR3 sequences listed, about an eighth were seen once. Material for sequencing was PBMCs or a T cell subset sorted from them (not recorded which). These receptors were obtained from a man between 18 and 29 years old who had mild COVID-19 (a few samples of this study predate the infection). Cell type and time point are not known.

V is TRBV29-1 and J is TRBJ2-6; no clear D gene. The CDR3 runs 15 residues. Trimming took 3 bases from V and 0 from J, leaving 9 bases between them. Per germline, CDR1 SQVTM and CDR2 ANQGSEA. The CDR3 here is CSVDGGYSGANVLTF. CDR3 bases: TGCAGCGTTGATGGCGGCTACTCTGGGGCCAACGTCCTGACTTTC.

The genes are TRBV6-5 and TRBJ2-3; D call uncertain. Deletions cut 0 bases from V and 4 bases from J, with 11 bases between. Germline values: CDR1 MNHEY, CDR2 SVGAGI. The CDR3 has 15 residues. The CDR3 sequence: CASSYSTPQSDTQYF. CDR3 nucleotides: TGTGCCAGCAGTTACTCGACACCCCAGTCAGATACGCAGTATTTT.

CDR3 bases: TGCGCCAGCAGCTTGGGTTACAGTCTCGCGGAGACCCAGTACTTC. It is translated as CASSLGYSLAETQYF. The rearrangement uses TRBV5-1 and TRBJ2-5; D gene unclear. Germline V gives CDR1 SGHRS, CDR2 YFSETQ. Trimming left V 0 bases short and J 5 bases short, with 14 bases between. The length of the CDR3 is 15 residues.

The chain carries TRBV10-3 and TRBJ2-1; a possible D gene is TRBD1 (5 bases). The CDR3 totals 13 residues. V lost 9 bases, J lost 6 bases, and 15 bases lay in between. Looked up from germline, CDR1 is ENHRY and CDR2 is SYGVKD. CDR3 amino acids: CAMGLGDPNEQFF. Here the CDR3 DNA reads TGTGCCATGGGGCTAGGAGACCCCAATGAGCAGTTCTTC.

The chain recombines TRBV12-3 or TRBV12-4 with TRBJ1-3; 8 bases are shared with TRBD1. The CDR3 runs 13 residues. The V and J ends lost 9 bases and 6 bases, in that order; junction bases with no gene match: 7. The DNA for the CDR3 is TGTGCCAGAAGGGAGACAGGGGAAAACACCATATATTTT. Its protein is CARRETGENTIYF.

The rearrangement joins TRBV7-2 to TRBJ1-4, with D perhaps TRBD1 (6 bases). The ends were cut back, 5 bases at V and 6 bases at J, with 16 bases in the middle. Per the germline V gene, CDR1 is SGHTA and CDR2 is FQGNSA. The length of the CDR3 is 15 residues. Here the CDR3 reads CASSPRGGRDEKLFF. CDR3 nucleotide sequence: TGTGCCAGCAGCCCGCGAGGGGGGCGTGATGAAAAACTGTTTTTT. The complete variable domain, with remaining parts taken from reference TRBV7-2 and TRBJ1-4, reads GAGVSQSPSNKVTEKGKDVELRCDPISGHTALYWYRQSLGQGLEFLIYFQGNSAPDKSGLPSDRFSAERTGGSVSTLTIQRTQQEDSAVYLCASSPRGGRDEKLFFGSGTQLSVL.

The CDR3 nucleotides read TGCGCCAGCAGCCGGGGACAGAGTAACACAGATACGCAGTATTTT. It specifies CASSRGQSNTDTQYF. J is TRBJ2-3 and V is TRBV4-3; 7 bases align to TRBD1. The CDR3 is made up of 15 amino acids. Germline loops: CDR1 LGHNA, CDR2 YSLEER. V trimming: 4 bases; J trimming: 2 bases; junction bases outside the gene matches: 6.

V gene TRBV4-3 combines with J gene TRBJ1-5; TRBD1 might be the D (6 bases). CDR3 length: 14 amino acids. The V end lost 0 bases, the J end lost 7 bases, and 10 bases lay between the germline ends. Germline V gene sequence: CDR1 LGHNA, CDR2 YSLEER. This CDR3 reads CASSQDHQGQPQHF. In DNA form, the CDR3 reads TGCGCCAGCAGCCAAGATCATCAGGGGCAGCCCCAGCATTTT.

This sequence joins TRBV6-6 and TRBJ1-5; D is unresolved. The CDR3 runs to 13 residues. The V and J ends lost 7 bases and 7 bases respectively, with 14 bases between them. Germline values: CDR1 MNHNY, CDR2 SVGAGI (reference sequence). Written as DNA, the CDR3 is TGTGCCAGCACTAAACGGTCGGAACAGCCCCAGCATTTT. Translation: CASTKRSEQPQHF.

This chain connects TRBV20-1 to TRBJ2-2; TRBD1 matches 7 bases. This CDR3 has 18 residues. J was trimmed by 5 bases and V by 1 base; bases with no gene match: 16. The germline CDR1 and CDR2 sequences are DFQATT and SNEGSKA (reference sequence). The CDR3: CSARVGSLKGQQTGELFF. CDR3 coding DNA: TGCAGTGCTAGAGTCGGAAGTCTAAAGGGACAGCAAACCGGGGAGCTGTTTTTT.

The chain carries TRBV19 and TRBJ1-2; D not certain. The V gene's germline CDR1 is LNHDA and CDR2 SQIVND (reference sequence). V was trimmed by 3 bases and J by 2 bases, leaving 7 bases between them. The CDR3 spans 13 residues. CDR3 coding DNA: TGTGCCAGTAGTATCGCACAAAACTATGGCTACACCTTC. This encodes CASSIAQNYGYTF.

The chain couples TRBV29-1 to TRBJ2-3, with 9 bases matching TRBD1. Germline V gene lookup returns CDR1 SQVTM and CDR2 ANQGSEA. CDR3 length equals 15 residues. With V trimmed by 7 bases and J by 4 bases, 12 bases remained unmatched. The CDR3 DNA sequence: TGCAGCGCCTCCAGGACAGGGGTTTTGTCAGATACGCAGTATTTT. This sequence encodes CSASRTGVLSDTQYF.

V usage is TRBV7-3 and J usage is TRBJ1-1; D remains ambiguous. V was cut by 4 bases and J by 5 bases, with 11 bases left in between. Germline CDR1 reads SGHTA; CDR2 reads FQGTGA. The CDR3 extends over 13 amino acids. CDR3 nucleotide sequence: TGTGCCAGCAGCTCTCATCGCGGAACTGAAGCTTTCTTT. This sequence encodes CASSSHRGTEAFF.

This clonotype was seen more than once but under ten times. This chain connects TRBV18 to TRBJ1-1; 7 nucleotides agree with TRBD1. V shed 6 bases and J 3 bases; nucleotides not matched to a gene: 7. The germline gives CDR1 KGHSH, CDR2 LQKENI. CDR3 length: 14 amino acids. The CDR3 sequence is CASSTQGYDTEAFF. CDR3 nucleotides: TGTGCCAGCTCGACACAGGGGTACGACACTGAAGCTTTCTTT.

The chain employs TRBV5-8 and TRBJ1-5, with D possibly TRBD1 on 5 matching bases. The ends were cut back, 3 bases at V and 0 bases at J, with 13 bases in the middle. The CDR3 runs 16 residues. CDR1 is SGHTS and CDR2 is YDEGEE in the germline V gene. The DNA of the CDR3 is TGTGCCAGCAGCTCGGGGGTGGGGTATAGCAATCAGCCCCAGCATTTT. It encodes CASSSGVGYSNQPQHF.

This clonotype was observed a handful of times. This chain connects TRBV7-8 to TRBJ2-2; 10 bases match TRBD1. CDR1 is SGHVS, CDR2 FQNEAQ, per germline. The CDR3 totals 17 residues. V lost 7 bases to trimming and J lost 8 bases; unmatched junction nucleotides: 16. As DNA, the CDR3 is TGTGCCAGCACCCTTTTCTCCGGGACAGGGGTTCGAGGGGAGCTGTTTTTT. Translation: CASTLFSGTGVRGELFF.

This clonotype was counted at least ten times. The J gene is TRBJ1-2, the V gene TRBV5-1, with a weak D call TRBD1 (5 bases). CDR3 length: 13 amino acids. Germline V gene lookup returns CDR1 SGHRS and CDR2 YFSETQ. The V and J ends lost 0 bases and 8 bases respectively, with 11 bases between them. The CDR3 DNA is TGCGCCAGCAGCTTGGGCGACAGCTTCGGCTACACCTTC. Its translation: CASSLGDSFGYTF.

This chain links TRBV7-9 with TRBJ2-5, with D perhaps given as TRBD1 or TRBD2 (5 bases each). The CDR3 runs to 13 residues. The germline gives CDR1 SEHNR, CDR2 FQNEAQ (reference sequence). The V end lost 5 bases, the J end lost 5 bases, and 12 bases lay between the germline ends. CDR3 sequence (DNA): TGTGCCAGCAGCAAAAGGGACGAGGAGACCCAGTACTTC. Translation: CASSKRDEETQYF.

The sample holds a few counts of this clonotype. V gene TRBV6-6 combines with J gene TRBJ1-1; D is perhaps TRBD1 (6 bases). With 4 bases removed from V and 5 bases from J, the gap between germline ends came to 23 bases. Germline V gene sequence: CDR1 MNHNY, CDR2 SVGAGI (reference sequence). This CDR3 comprises 17 residues. The CDR3 loop reads CASSSSLPNRDETEAFF. DNA of the CDR3: TGTGCCAGCAGTTCCTCGCTCCCCAACAGGGACGAGACTGAAGCTTTCTTT.

The V call is TRBV5-6, the J call TRBJ1-2; the D is unclear. The V end lost 2 bases, the J end lost 4 bases, and 9 bases lay between the germline ends. The CDR3 has 13 amino acids. Germline V gives CDR1 SGHDT, CDR2 YYEEEE. The CDR3: CASSFRARYGYTF. CDR3 nucleotide sequence: TGTGCCAGCAGCTTTAGGGCCCGCTATGGCTACACCTTC.

The J gene is TRBJ2-7, the V gene TRBV20-1; D not certain. V lost 6 bases to trimming and J lost 3 bases, with 9 bases between them. Germline CDR1 DFQATT, CDR2 SNEGSKA (reference sequence). This CDR3 contains 11 residues. The CDR3 is CSAGQIYEQYF. The CDR3 bases are TGCAGTGCCGGGCAAATCTACGAGCAGTACTTC.

The chain carries TRBV20-1 and TRBJ2-3, with a possible D match to TRBD1 (5 bases). V lost 5 bases, J lost 0 bases, and 18 bases lay in between. The CDR3 is made up of 16 amino acids. Per germline, CDR1 DFQATT and CDR2 SNEGSKA (reference sequence). CDR3 loop: CSAGHPQGSSTDTQYF. The CDR3 DNA sequence: TGCAGTGCTGGCCATCCCCAGGGTTCTAGCACAGATACGCAGTATTTT.

V gene TRBV12-3 or TRBV12-4 combines with J gene TRBJ2-1; D call uncertain. CDR3 size: 13 residues. V was cut by 8 bases and J by 5 bases, with 13 bases left in between. The CDR3 DNA sequence: TGTGCCAGCTTCACCCCCGGCCACAATGAGCAGTTCTTC. Its protein is CASFTPGHNEQFF.

Ten or more counts support this clonotype. V usage is TRBV12-3 or TRBV12-4 and J usage is TRBJ1-1; D is ambiguous. V lost 3 bases, J lost 0 bases, and 11 bases lay in between. The CDR3 covers 15 residues. The CDR3 bases are TGTGCCAGCAGTTTTGGTTCCGGGGTGAACACTGAAGCTTTCTTT. This sequence encodes CASSFGSGVNTEAFF.

This clonotype was seen many times. The rearrangement joins TRBV7-2 to TRBJ2-5; D gene uncertain. Germline values: CDR1 SGHTA, CDR2 FQGNSA. V lost 5 bases and J lost 0, with 7 bases in between. The CDR3 runs 13 residues. CDR3 loop: CASSGPDQETQYF. The CDR3 DNA reads TGTGCCAGCAGCGGACCTGACCAAGAGACCCAGTACTTC.

In this sample, this clonotype turned up a few times. The chain employs TRBV11-2 and TRBJ2-1; 8 positions agree with TRBD1. CDR3 length: 19 amino acids. Trimming took 4 bases from V and 5 from J; bases not matched to a gene: 19. Per the germline V gene, CDR1 is SGHAT and CDR2 is FQNNGV. In DNA, the CDR3 is TGTGCCAGCAGCTCATCCTTGTTCCAGAGACAGGGGAACGACAATGAGCAGTTCTTC. Residues: CASSSSLFQRQGNDNEQFF.

The genes are TRBV5-1 and TRBJ2-2; the match to TRBD1 covers 7 bases. Germline-derived CDR1 and CDR2 are SGHRS and YFSETQ. The CDR3 contains 16 residues. J gave up 2 bases and V 3 bases, and 7 bases lay outside the gene matches. The CDR3 region has the DNA TGCGCCAGCAGCTGGACAGGACAGAGTAACACCGGGGAGCTGTTTTTT. Translating gives CASSWTGQSNTGELFF.